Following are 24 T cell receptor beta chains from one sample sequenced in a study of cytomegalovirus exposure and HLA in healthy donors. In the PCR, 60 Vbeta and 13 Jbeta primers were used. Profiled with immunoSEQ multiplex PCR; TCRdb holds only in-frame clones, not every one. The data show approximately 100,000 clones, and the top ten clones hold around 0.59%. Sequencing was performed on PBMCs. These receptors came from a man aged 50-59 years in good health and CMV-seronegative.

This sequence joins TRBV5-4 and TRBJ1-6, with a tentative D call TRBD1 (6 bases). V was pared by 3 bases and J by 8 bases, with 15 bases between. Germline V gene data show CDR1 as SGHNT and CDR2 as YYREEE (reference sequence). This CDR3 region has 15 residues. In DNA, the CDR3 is TGTGCCAGCAGCTCAGGACAGATCCTCCATTCACCCCTCCACTTT. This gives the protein CASSSGQILHSPLHF.

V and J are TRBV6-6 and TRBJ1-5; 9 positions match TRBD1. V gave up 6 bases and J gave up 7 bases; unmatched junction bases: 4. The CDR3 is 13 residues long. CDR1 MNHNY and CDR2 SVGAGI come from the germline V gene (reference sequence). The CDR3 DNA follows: TGTGCCAGCAGCCGACAGGGGGGACAGCCCCAGCATTTT. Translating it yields CASSRQGGQPQHF.

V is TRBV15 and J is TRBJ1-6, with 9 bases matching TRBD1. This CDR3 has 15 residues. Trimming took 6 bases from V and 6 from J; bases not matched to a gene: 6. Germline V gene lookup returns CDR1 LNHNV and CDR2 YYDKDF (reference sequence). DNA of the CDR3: TGTGCCACCAGGAAAGACAGGGGGTCTAATTCACCCCTCCACTTT. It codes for CATRKDRGSNSPLHF.

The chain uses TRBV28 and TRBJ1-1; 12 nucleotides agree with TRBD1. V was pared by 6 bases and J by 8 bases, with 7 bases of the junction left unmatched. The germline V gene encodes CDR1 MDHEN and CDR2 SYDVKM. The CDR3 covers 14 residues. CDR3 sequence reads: CASRGGQGAGEAFF. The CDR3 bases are TGTGCCAGCAGAGGGGGACAGGGGGCAGGGGAAGCTTTCTTT.

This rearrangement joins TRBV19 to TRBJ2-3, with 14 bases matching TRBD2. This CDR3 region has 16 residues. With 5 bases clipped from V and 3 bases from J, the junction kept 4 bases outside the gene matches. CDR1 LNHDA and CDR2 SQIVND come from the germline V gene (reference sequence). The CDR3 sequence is CASSRLAGGPTDTQYF. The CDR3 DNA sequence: TGTGCCAGTAGTCGACTAGCGGGAGGGCCGACAGATACGCAGTATTTT.

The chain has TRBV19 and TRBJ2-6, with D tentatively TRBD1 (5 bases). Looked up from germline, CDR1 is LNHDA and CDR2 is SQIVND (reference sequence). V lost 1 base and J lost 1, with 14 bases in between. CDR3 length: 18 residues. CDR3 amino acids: CASSIVRGSESGANVLTF. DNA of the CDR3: TGTGCCAGTAGTATAGTTAGGGGATCAGAATCTGGGGCCAACGTCCTGACTTTC.

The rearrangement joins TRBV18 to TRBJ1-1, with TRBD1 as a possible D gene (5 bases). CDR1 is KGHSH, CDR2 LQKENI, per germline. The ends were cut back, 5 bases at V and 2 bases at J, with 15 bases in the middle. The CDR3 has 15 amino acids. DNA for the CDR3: TGTGCCAGCTCATCAGACTTGACAGTAAACACTGAAGCTTTCTTT. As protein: CASSSDLTVNTEAFF.

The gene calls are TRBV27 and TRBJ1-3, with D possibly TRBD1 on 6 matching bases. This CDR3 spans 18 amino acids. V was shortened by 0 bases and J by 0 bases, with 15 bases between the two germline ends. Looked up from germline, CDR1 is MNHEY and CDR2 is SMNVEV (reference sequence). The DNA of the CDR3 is TGTGCCAGCAGTTTATCCCTGGACAGACTTAGCTCTGGAAACACCATATATTTT. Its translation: CASSLSLDRLSSGNTIYF.

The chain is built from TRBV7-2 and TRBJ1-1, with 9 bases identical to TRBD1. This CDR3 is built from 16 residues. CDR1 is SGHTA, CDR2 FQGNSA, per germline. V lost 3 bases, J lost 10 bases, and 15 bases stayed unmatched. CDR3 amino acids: CASSFSVAGQGMSAFF. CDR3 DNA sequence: TGTGCCAGCAGCTTCTCGGTGGCGGGACAGGGTATGTCAGCTTTCTTT.

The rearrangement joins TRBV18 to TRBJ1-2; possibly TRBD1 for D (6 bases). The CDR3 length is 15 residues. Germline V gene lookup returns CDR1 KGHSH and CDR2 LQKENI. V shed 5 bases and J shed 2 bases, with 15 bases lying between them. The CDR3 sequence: CASSADLDRNYGYTF. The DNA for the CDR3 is TGTGCCAGCTCAGCAGACCTGGACAGAAACTATGGCTACACCTTC. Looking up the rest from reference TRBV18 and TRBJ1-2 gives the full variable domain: NAGVMQNPRHLVRRRGQEARLRCSPMKGHSHVYWYRQLPEEGLKFMVYLQKENIIDESGMPKERFSAEFPKEGPSILRIQQVVRGDSAAYFCASSADLDRNYGYTFGSGTRLTVV.

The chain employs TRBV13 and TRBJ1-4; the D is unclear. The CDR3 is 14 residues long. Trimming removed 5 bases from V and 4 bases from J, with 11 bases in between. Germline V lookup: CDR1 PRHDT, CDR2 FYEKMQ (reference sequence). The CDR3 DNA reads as TGTGCCAGCAGCCGGGAGGGTAGTAATGAAAAACTGTTTTTT. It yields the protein CASSREGSNEKLFF.

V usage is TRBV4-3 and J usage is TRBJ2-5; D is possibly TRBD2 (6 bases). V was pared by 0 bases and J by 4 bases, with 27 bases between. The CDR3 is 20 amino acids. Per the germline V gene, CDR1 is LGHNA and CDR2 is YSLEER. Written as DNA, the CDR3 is TGCGCCAGCAGCCAAGATCTCTATTCCGGGACTTCCCCTCGTACAGAGACCCAGTACTTC. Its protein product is CASSQDLYSGTSPRTETQYF.

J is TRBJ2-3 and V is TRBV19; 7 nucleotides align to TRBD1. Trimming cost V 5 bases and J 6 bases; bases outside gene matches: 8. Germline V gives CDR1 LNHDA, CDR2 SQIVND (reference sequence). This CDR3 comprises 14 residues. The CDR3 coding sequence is TGTGCCAGTAGTGTGACAGGGTCCGGGGATACGCAGTATTTT. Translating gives CASSVTGSGDTQYF.

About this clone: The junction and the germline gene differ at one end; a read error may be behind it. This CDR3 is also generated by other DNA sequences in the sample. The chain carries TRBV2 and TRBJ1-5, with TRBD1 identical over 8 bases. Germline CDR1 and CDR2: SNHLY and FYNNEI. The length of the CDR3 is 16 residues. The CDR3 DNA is TGCGCCAGCAGTGTCCACGGACAGGGTAGTAATCAGCCCCAGCATTTT. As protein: CASSVHGQGSNQPQHF.

The CDR3 DNA reads TGCGCCAGCAGCCGTGGACAGGGGGAGGGTAATGAAAAACTGTTTTTT. Its protein product is CASSRGQGEGNEKLFF. The chain recombines TRBV4-3 with TRBJ1-4; 10 bases agree with TRBD1. Germline V CDR1 and CDR2: LGHNA, YSLEER. CDR3 size: 16 residues. Trimming at V came to 4 bases and at J to 4 bases, leaving 6 bases not matched to a gene.

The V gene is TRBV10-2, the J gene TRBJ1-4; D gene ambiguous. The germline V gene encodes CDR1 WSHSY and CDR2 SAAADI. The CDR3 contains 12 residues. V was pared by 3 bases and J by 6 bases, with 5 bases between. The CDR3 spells CASSDPDEKLFF. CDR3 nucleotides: TGCGCCAGCAGTGACCCAGATGAAAAACTGTTTTTT.

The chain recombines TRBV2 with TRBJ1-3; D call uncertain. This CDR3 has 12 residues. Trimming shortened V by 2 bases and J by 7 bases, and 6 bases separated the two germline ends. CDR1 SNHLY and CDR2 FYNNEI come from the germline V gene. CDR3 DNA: TGTGCCAGCAGTGAAATCGGGAACACCATATATTTT. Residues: CASSEIGNTIYF.

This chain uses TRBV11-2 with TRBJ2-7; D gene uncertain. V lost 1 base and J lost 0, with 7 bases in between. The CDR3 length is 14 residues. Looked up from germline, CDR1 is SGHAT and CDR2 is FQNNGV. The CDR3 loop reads CASSLVPDSYEQYF. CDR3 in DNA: TGTGCCAGCAGCTTAGTCCCAGACTCCTACGAGCAGTACTTC.

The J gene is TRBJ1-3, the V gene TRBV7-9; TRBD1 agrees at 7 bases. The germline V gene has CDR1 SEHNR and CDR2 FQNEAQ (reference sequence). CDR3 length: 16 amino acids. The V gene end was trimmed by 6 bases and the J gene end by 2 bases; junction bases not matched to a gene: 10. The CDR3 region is CASRAVTGAAGNTIYF. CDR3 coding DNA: TGTGCCAGCAGGGCCGTTACAGGGGCTGCTGGAAACACCATATATTTT. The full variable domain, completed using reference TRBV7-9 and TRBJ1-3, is DTGVSQNPRHKITKRGQNVTFRCDPISEHNRLYWYRQTLGQGPEFLTYFQNEAQLEKSRLLSDRFSAERPKGSFSTLEIQRTEQGDSAMYLCASRAVTGAAGNTIYFGEGSWLTVV.

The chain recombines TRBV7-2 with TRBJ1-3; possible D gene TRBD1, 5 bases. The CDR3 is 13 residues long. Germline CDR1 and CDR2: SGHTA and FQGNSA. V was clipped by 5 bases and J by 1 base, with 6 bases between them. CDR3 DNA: TGTGCCAGCAGCGGGGGGTCTGGAAACACCATATATTTT. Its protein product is CASSGGSGNTIYF.

The CDR3 loop reads CASSVDPGQGADGYTF. The CDR3 DNA is TGTGCCAGCAGCGTAGACCCGGGACAGGGGGCGGATGGCTACACCTTC. The chain is built from TRBV9 and TRBJ1-2; 12 nucleotides line up with TRBD1. The CDR3 sequence is 16 residues long. Trimming at V came to 0 bases and at J to 6 bases, leaving 6 bases not matched to a gene. The germline CDR1 and CDR2 sequences are SGDLS and YYNGEE.

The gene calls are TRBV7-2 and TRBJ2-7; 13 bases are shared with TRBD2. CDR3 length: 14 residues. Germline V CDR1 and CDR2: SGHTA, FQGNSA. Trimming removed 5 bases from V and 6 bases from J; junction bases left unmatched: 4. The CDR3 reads CASSIGLAGVEQYF. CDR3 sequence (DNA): TGTGCCAGCAGCATCGGACTAGCGGGAGTCGAGCAGTACTTC.

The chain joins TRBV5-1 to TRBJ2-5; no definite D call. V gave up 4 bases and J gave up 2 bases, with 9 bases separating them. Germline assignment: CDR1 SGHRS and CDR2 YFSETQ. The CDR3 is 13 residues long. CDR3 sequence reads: CASSRTLQETQYF. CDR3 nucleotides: TGCGCCAGCAGCAGAACACTACAAGAGACCCAGTACTTC.

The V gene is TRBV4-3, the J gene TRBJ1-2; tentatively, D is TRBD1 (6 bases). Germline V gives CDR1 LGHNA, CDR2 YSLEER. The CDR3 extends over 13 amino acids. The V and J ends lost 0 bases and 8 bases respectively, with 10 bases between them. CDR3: CASSQEPGEGYTF. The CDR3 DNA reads TGCGCCAGCAGCCAAGAGCCAGGGGAAGGCTACACCTTC.